The entry below describes one T cell receptor (beta chain). The data are from a study of cytomegalovirus exposure and HLA in healthy donors. V gave up 6 bases and J gave up 9 bases; unmatched junction bases: 6. The length of the CDR3 is 14 residues. The germline V gene encodes CDR1 MNHEY and CDR2 SVGAGI. Clones were read by immunoSEQ multiplex PCR, and TCRdb kept only the in-frame ones, dropping some. The sample has 250,000 to 300,000 clones, 86% seen once. The gene calls are TRBV6-5 and TRBJ1-6, with 9 bases aligning to TRBD1. This clonotype was sampled from a woman under 30 in good health and CMV-seronegative. Sequenced sample: PBMCs. CDR3 amino acids: CASSRTGVGSPLHF. The CDR3 region has the DNA TGTGCCAGCAGCCGGACAGGGGTGGGTTCACCCCTCCACTTT.